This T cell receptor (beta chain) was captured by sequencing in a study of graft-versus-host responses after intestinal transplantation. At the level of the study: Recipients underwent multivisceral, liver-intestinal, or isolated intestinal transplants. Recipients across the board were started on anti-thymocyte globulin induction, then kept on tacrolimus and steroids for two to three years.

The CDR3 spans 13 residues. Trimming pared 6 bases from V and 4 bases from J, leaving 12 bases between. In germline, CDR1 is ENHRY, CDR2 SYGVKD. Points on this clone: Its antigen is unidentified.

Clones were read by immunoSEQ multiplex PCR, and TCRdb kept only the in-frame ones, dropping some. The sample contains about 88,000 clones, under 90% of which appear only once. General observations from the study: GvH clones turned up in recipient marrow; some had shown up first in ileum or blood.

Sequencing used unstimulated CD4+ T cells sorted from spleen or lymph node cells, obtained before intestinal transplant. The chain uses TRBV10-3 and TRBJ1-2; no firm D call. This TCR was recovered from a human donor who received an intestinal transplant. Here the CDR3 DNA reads TGTGCCATCAGGACCTCGGGTTTCTATGGCTACACCTTC. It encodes CAIRTSGFYGYTF.